A selection of T cell receptor beta chains follows, all from one sample in a study of identifying expanded T cells in peripheral blood. The data were produced by immunoSEQ multiplex PCR, yet TCRdb's version contains in-frame clones alone and is incomplete. Of about 58,000 clones listed, over 85% are singletons. Sample: blood. All receptors derive from a person aged 18 to 70 in good health. CDR3s include the opening cysteine and the closing phenylalanine or tryptophan. D genes are given only for firm matches. Only part of the rows carry a size: once, few, many, or a class if the clone is expanded.

j_call clone_size cdr3_length d_call v_call cdr3_aa cdr3_nt
TRBJ2-5 NA 13 TRBD2 TRBV2 CASSLGGQETQYF TGTGCCAGCAGTCTGGGGGGGCAAGAGACCCAGTACTTC
TRBJ1-2 NA 11 NA TRBV9 CASGTFTGYTF TGTGCCAGCGGGACCTTTACTGGCTACACCTTC
TRBJ1-1 NA 17 NA TRBV15 CATSRGTGNIRNTEAFF TGTGCCACCAGCAGAGGAACAGGGAACATAAGGAACACTGAAGCTTTCTTT
TRBJ2-3 NA 17 TRBD2 TRBV11-2 CASSLDWLAGPRGTQYF TGTGCCAGCAGCTTAGATTGGCTAGCGGGGCCCCGAGGGACGCAGTATTTT
TRBJ1-1 NA 16 TRBD1 TRBV7-3 CASSLSGTGTNTEAFF TGTGCCAGCAGCTTAAGCGGGACAGGGACCAACACTGAAGCTTTCTTT
TRBJ1-2 NA 12 NA TRBV5-6 CASSVAFYGYTF TGTGCCAGCAGCGTCGCCTTCTATGGCTACACCTTC
TRBJ1-5 few 12 NA TRBV19 CAGGPGNQPQHF TGTGCCGGAGGGCCAGGCAATCAGCCCCAGCATTTT
TRBJ1-1 NA 16 TRBD1 TRBV5-1 CASSVRQGAANTEAFF TGCGCCAGCAGCGTCCGACAGGGGGCGGCGAACACTGAAGCTTTCTTT
TRBJ2-3 NA 16 NA TRBV5-4 CASSLYQGGLTDTQYF TGTGCCAGCAGCTTGTATCAGGGGGGCCTTACAGATACGCAGTATTTT
TRBJ2-3 NA 11 NA TRBV6-5 CASNHADTQYF TGTGCCAGCAATCACGCAGATACGCAGTATTTT
TRBJ1-2 NA 14 TRBD1 TRBV4-3 CASSQEQGNYGYTF TGCGCCAGCAGCCAAGAACAGGGGAACTATGGCTACACCTTC
TRBJ1-2 NA 12 NA TRBV5-1 CASSFSDYGYTF TGCGCCAGCAGCTTTTCGGACTATGGCTACACCTTC
TRBJ2-2 NA 13 NA TRBV5-1 CASSPLGAGELFF TGCGCCAGCAGCCCCCTAGGGGCCGGGGAGCTGTTTTTT
TRBJ2-3 NA 15 TRBD1 TRBV19 CASSRMGQRTDTQYF TGTGCCAGTAGTCGAATGGGACAGCGCACAGATACGCAGTATTTT
TRBJ2-1 NA 15 TRBD2 TRBV5-1 CASSLTSGRAYEQFF TGCGCCAGCAGTCTCACTAGCGGGAGGGCCTATGAGCAGTTCTTC
TRBJ2-1 NA 15 NA TRBV4-2 CASSQEKSGRREQFF TGTGCCAGCAGCCAAGAAAAAAGCGGTCGGCGTGAGCAGTTCTTC
TRBJ2-3 NA 10 NA TRBV2 CASSTYTQYF TGTGCCAGCAGTACGTATACGCAGTATTTT
TRBJ2-5 once 13 NA TRBV7-8 CASSSTEGRTQYF TGTGCCAGCAGCTCGACCGAAGGGAGGACCCAGTACTTC
TRBJ1-2 NA 15 NA TRBV5-4 CASSLSAGSNYGYTF TGTGCCAGCAGCTTGTCGGCCGGTTCTAACTATGGCTACACCTTC
TRBJ1-3 NA 13 NA TRBV15 CATDKGDGNTIYF TGTGCCACCGATAAGGGAGACGGAAACACCATATATTTT
TRBJ1-2 NA 16 NA TRBV28 CASSTRREGPRLSYTF TGTGCCAGCAGTACCCGTAGGGAGGGGCCGCGGTTGTCCTACACCTTC
TRBJ1-3 NA 15 NA TRBV2 CASRREKGTGNTIYF TGTGCCAGCCGGAGGGAGAAAGGGACTGGAAACACCATATATTTT
TRBJ1-2 NA 15 TRBD1 TRBV18 CASRRSGQEFYGYTF TGTGCCAGCCGAAGGTCGGGACAGGAGTTCTATGGCTACACCTTC
TRBJ1-1 once 13 NA TRBV7-9 CASRRPPSPEAFF TGTGCCAGCAGGCGACCCCCGAGCCCTGAAGCTTTCTTT
TRBJ2-7 once 15 TRBD1 TRBV19 CASSIGTGPGYEQYF TGTGCCAGTAGTATCGGGACAGGGCCCGGCTACGAGCAGTACTTC
TRBJ2-3 NA 14 TRBD2 TRBV6-5 CASSYLAGGDTQYF TGTGCCAGCAGTTACCTAGCGGGGGGCGATACGCAGTATTTT
TRBJ2-6 NA 17 TRBD1 TRBV2 CASSRRGQVAGANVLTF TGTGCCAGCAGTAGACGGGGACAGGTAGCAGGGGCCAACGTCCTGACTTTC
TRBJ2-7 NA 14 TRBD1 TRBV2 CASKSGTAAYEQYF TGTGCCAGCAAATCCGGGACAGCTGCCTACGAGCAGTACTTC
TRBJ1-5 NA 20 NA TRBV27 CASSFRATGQELYSNQPQHF TGTGCCAGCAGTTTCCGGGCTACAGGGCAGGAACTATATAGCAATCAGCCCCAGCATTTT
TRBJ2-1 once 14 TRBD1 TRBV6-5 CASSYGTAYNEQFF TGTGCCAGCAGTTACGGGACAGCTTACAATGAGCAGTTCTTC
TRBJ2-2 NA 14 NA TRBV6-6 CASSYSVRTGELFF TGTGCCAGCAGTTACTCGGTCCGAACCGGGGAGCTGTTTTTT
TRBJ2-5 NA 14 TRBD1 TRBV11-2 CASTRGLNQETQYF TGTGCCAGCACGAGGGGGCTGAACCAAGAGACCCAGTACTTC
TRBJ2-1 NA 14 NA TRBV5-4 CASSLALEANEQFF TGTGCCAGCAGCTTGGCTTTGGAAGCGAATGAGCAGTTCTTC
TRBJ1-1 once 15 TRBD1 TRBV7-2 CASSSQGVVNTEAFF TGTGCCAGCAGCTCACAGGGGGTGGTGAACACTGAAGCTTTCTTT
TRBJ2-3 NA 14 TRBD2 TRBV29-1 CSVRLAGGPDTQYF TGCAGCGTTCGACTAGCGGGGGGGCCGGATACGCAGTATTTT
TRBJ1-1 NA 15 TRBD1 TRBV5-4 CASSLVTGGNTEAFF TGTGCCAGCAGCTTGGTGACAGGGGGCAACACTGAAGCTTTCTTT
TRBJ2-1 NA 13 TRBD2 TRBV2 CATLAVPYNEQFF TGTGCCACCCTAGCGGTTCCCTACAATGAGCAGTTCTTC
TRBJ1-3 NA 16 NA TRBV6-5 CASSYSGRHSGNTIYF TGTGCCAGCAGTTACTCTGGACGGCACTCTGGAAACACCATATATTTT
TRBJ1-2 NA 15 NA TRBV13 CASSSGGSPNYGYTF TGTGCCAGCAGCTCGGGCGGGAGCCCAAACTATGGCTACACCTTC
TRBJ1-4 NA 17 TRBD1 TRBV13 CASSTRTGTATNEKLFF TGTGCCAGCAGCACTCGGACAGGGACGGCAACTAATGAAAAACTGTTTTTT
TRBJ1-5 NA 14 TRBD1 TRBV10-3 CAISEGAGNQPQHF TGTGCCATCTCTGAGGGGGCAGGCAATCAGCCCCAGCATTTT
TRBJ2-3 NA 19 TRBD2 TRBV11-3 CASSLCPSGAPRLTDTQYF TGTGCCAGCAGCTTATGCCCTAGCGGAGCGCCCCGGCTCACAGATACGCAGTATTTT
TRBJ2-3 NA 14 NA TRBV6-5 CASRRLYEADTQYF TGTGCCAGCAGGCGGCTGTACGAGGCAGATACGCAGTATTTT
TRBJ1-1 NA 13 NA TRBV5-4 CASSLGVGTEAFF TGTGCCAGCAGCTTGGGAGTGGGCACTGAAGCTTTCTTT
TRBJ2-3 NA 16 TRBD1 TRBV5-5 CASSPGQGANTDTQYF TGTGCCAGCAGCCCGGGACAGGGGGCAAACACAGATACGCAGTATTTT
TRBJ2-7 NA 14 TRBD1 TRBV19 CASTETGGPYEQYF TGTGCCAGTACTGAGACAGGGGGTCCCTACGAGCAGTACTTC